This TCR beta chain was identified during a study of radiation and T cells in renal cell carcinoma (dated by TCRdb to the early 2020s). About the investigation overall: Samples were obtained from a clinical trial, in which 15 Gy stereotactic body radiation therapy was delivered to primary renal cell carcinomas and nephrectomy was performed 4 weeks later. In total, roughly 52 samples, comprising approximately 26 tumors and roughly 27 peripheral blood samples, were subjected to TCR beta sequencing. A total of about 4 million unique CDR3 nucleotide sequences, encoding fewer than 3,000,000 unique CDR3 amino acid sequences, were found across all 50 or so samples.

On this clone itself: It has no known antigen specificity. No much larger clone is present one base from it, and per-base qualities are unavailable.

According to the study, the label for this sample's time point signals: blood 2 weeks post-SBRT. This specimen's treatment or condition label, interpreted: 15 Gy SBRT to primary tumor, nephrectomy 4 weeks later. To track tumor-enriched clonotypes, serial peripheral blood was sampled from radiation-treated patients at baseline and at 2 weeks and 4 weeks after SBRT. Every patient's renal cell carcinoma showed clear cell pathology. Genomic DNA for TCR sequencing was prepared using the QIAamp DNA Blood Mini Kit (Qiagen). Samples were included in the analyses only if all quality control checks were passed. TCR beta libraries were generated from genomic DNA with the immunoSEQ kit, following the manufacturer's recommendations. Library preparation used a first multiplex PCR with proprietary primers, then a second PCR adding unique barcodes, with bead cleanups after each round. Each sample batch included a kit-provided positive control reaction and a negative control reaction. The final libraries were assessed on an Agilent 4200 TapeStation D1000 ScreenTape, pooled by volume, and quantified by qPCR. An Illumina NextSeq500 fitted with a MidOutput 150-cycle cartridge performed the sequencing, running 156 Read1 cycles and 15 Index1 cycles with the kit's custom primers. The pooled library was loaded at roughly 1 pM, with an approximately 19% PhiX control spiked in. Per the source publication's procedure: The vendor-processed data were analyzed in R, and a clonotype was defined as all T cells that share the same CDR3 nucleotide sequence. In the clone abundance analyses, frequencies in each sample were normalized to that sample's 10,000 most abundant clones. Public T cell clones, which averaged fewer than five per sample, were removed prior to analysis. Tumor-enriched clonotypes and baseline blood-enriched clonotypes were defined as those with an abundance difference of at least 32-fold between compartments. A beta-binomial differential abundance model was used to identify clonotypes that expanded or contracted between blood time points. Similarity between tumor and blood repertoires was quantified using the Baroni-Urbani and Buser coefficient, and groups were compared with two-tailed Wilcoxon tests in R. This immuneACCESS table, as held by TCRdb, lists in-frame sequences with V and J called but not all clones. Of the missing ones, under half trace to an unresolved V gene in checked studies; the others have no known cause. The D gene and trimming were derived from the DNA, and the V and J assignments and clone size from that table. The sample profile shows roughly 140,000 clones; about 87% of them were found once. Roughly 13% of the sample is held by the ten biggest clonotypes.

Deletion took 5 bases off V and 0 bases off J, with a span of 13 bases between the germline ends. As encoded in the germline V gene (reference sequence), CDR1 is LNHDA while CDR2 is SQIVND. Inclusive of the bounding cysteine and phenylalanine, the CDR3 is 16 residues long. Only the CDR3 DNA is retained, 48 bases long and in frame from the first base. The paper's findings and limits, for the study overall: Because pretreatment tumor biopsies were not available, the study could not determine whether clonotypes were already present within the tumor at baseline. In blood, the top tumor clonotypes increased from baseline to 2 weeks after radiation and then shrank by 4 weeks, which suggests a temporary expansion of tumor-resident clones. The single-armed trial design could not address effects of radiation dose or scheduling on the TCR repertoire. Tracking of blood repertoire dynamics stopped at roughly four weeks after treatment, with no follow-up past that point.

The chain is assembled from TRBV19 and TRBJ1-4; the D gene is unclear. The sample consisted of blood, taken from a patient whose treatment included radiotherapy and nephrectomy. This clonotype was sampled from a woman in her fifties or sixties with renal cell carcinoma. The CDR3 sequence is CASSGRLRATNEKLFF. The DNA is TGTGCCAGTAGTGGTCGACTGCGTGCAACTAATGAAAAACTGTTTTTT.